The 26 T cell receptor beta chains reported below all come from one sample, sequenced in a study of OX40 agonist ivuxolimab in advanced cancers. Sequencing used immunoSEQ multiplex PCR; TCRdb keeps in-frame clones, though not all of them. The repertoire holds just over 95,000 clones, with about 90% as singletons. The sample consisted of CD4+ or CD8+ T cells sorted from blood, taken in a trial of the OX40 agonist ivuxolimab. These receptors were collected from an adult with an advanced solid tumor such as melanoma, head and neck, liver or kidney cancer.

CDR3 DNA sequence: TGTGCCAGCAGCGTAGGGACTAGCGGGACGGCAGATACGCAGTATTTT. This encodes CASSVGTSGTADTQYF. The chain links TRBV9 to TRBJ2-3; TRBD2 aligns across 12 bases. V gave up 0 bases and J gave up 4 bases; unmatched junction bases: 3. Germline CDR1 SGDLS, CDR2 YYNGEE. CDR3 length equals 16 residues.

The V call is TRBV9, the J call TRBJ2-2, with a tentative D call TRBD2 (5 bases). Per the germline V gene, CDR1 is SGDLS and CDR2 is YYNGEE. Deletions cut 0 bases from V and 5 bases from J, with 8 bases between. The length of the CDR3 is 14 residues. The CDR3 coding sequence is TGTGCCAGCAGCGTAGTGGGGAGTACCGGGGAGCTGTTTTTT. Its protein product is CASSVVGSTGELFF.

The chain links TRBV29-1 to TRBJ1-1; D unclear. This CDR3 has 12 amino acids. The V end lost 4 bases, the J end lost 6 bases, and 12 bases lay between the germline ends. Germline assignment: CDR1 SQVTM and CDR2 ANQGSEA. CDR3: CSVAGSRAEAFF. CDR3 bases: TGCAGCGTTGCGGGGTCTAGGGCTGAAGCTTTCTTT.

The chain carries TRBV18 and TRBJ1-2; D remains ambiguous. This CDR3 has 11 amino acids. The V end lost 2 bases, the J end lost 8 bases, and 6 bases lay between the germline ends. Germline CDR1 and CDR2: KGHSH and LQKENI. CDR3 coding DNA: TGTGCCAGCTCACCATCGTACGGCTACACCTTC. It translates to CASSPSYGYTF. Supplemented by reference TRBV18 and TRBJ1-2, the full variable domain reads NAGVMQNPRHLVRRRGQEARLRCSPMKGHSHVYWYRQLPEEGLKFMVYLQKENIIDESGMPKERFSAEFPKEGPSILRIQQVVRGDSAAYFCASSPSYGYTFGSGTRLTVV.

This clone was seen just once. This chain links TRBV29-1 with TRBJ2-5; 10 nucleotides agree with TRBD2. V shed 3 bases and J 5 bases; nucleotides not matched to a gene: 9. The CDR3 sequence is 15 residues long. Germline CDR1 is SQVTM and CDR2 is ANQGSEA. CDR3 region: CSVDRSSGRRETQYF. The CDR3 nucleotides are TGCAGCGTTGATAGGTCTAGCGGGAGACGGGAGACCCAGTACTTC.

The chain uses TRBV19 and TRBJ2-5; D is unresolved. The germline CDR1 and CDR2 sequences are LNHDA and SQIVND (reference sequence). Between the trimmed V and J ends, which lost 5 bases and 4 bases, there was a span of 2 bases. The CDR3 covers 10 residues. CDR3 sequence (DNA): TGTGCCAGTAGTGGAGAGACCCAGTACTTC. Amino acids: CASSGETQYF.

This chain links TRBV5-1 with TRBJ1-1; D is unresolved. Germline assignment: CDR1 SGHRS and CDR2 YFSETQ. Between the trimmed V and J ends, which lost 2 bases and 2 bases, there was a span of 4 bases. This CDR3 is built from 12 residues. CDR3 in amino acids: CASSFGNTEAFF. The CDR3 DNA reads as TGCGCCAGCAGCTTCGGTAACACTGAAGCTTTCTTT.

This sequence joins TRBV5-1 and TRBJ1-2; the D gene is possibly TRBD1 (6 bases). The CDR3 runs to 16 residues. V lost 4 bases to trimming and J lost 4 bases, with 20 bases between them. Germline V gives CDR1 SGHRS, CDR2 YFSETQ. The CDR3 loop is CASSPQTGQTPYGYTF. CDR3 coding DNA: TGCGCCAGCAGCCCGCAGACCGGACAGACGCCCTATGGCTACACCTTC. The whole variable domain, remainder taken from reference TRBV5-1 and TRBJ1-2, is KAGVTQTPRYLIKTRGQQVTLSCSPISGHRSVSWYQQTPGQGLQFLFEYFSETQRNKGNFPGRFSGRQFSNSRSEMNVSTLELGDSALYLCASSPQTGQTPYGYTFGSGTRLTVV.

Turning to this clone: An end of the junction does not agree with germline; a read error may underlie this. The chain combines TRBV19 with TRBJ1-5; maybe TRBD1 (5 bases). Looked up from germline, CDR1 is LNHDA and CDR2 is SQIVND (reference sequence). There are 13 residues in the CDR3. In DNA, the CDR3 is TGTGCCAGTAGCGCACACAAAAAGGGACCCCCGCATTTT. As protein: CASSAHKKGPPHF.

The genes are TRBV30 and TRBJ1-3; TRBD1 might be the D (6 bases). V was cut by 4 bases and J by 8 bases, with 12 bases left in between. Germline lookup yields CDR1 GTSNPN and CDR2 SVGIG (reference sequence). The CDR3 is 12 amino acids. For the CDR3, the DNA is TGTGCCTGGACCGAAGGGGGACACACCATATATTTT. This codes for CAWTEGGHTIYF.

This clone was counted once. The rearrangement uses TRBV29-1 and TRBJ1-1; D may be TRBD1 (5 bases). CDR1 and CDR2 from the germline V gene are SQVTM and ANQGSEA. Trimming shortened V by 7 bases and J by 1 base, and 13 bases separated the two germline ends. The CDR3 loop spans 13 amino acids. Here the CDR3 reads CSAGGTANTEAFF. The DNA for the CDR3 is TGCAGCGCCGGCGGGACTGCGAACACTGAAGCTTTCTTT.

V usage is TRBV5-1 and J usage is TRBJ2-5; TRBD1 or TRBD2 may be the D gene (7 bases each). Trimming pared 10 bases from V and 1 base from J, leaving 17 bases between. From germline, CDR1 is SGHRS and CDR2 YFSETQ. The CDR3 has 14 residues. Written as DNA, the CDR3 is TGCGCCGATAGGGAGGGGGCGTTCCAAGAGACCCAGTACTTC. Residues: CADREGAFQETQYF.

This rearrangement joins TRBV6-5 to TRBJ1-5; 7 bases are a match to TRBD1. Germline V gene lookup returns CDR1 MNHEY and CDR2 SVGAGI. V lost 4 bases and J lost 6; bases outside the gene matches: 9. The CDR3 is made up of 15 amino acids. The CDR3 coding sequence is TGTGCCAGCAGTTCCCGAGGAGGGGGCGGTCAGCCCCAGCATTTT. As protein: CASSSRGGGGQPQHF.

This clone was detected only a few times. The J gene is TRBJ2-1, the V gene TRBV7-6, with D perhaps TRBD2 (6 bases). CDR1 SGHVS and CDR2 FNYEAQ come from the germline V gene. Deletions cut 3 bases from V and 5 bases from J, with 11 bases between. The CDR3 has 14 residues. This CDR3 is CASSFGGSDNEQFF. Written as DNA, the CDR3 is TGTGCCAGCAGCTTTGGGGGGTCGGACAATGAGCAGTTCTTC.

The CDR3 region is CASGWRLHGAQYF. The CDR3 DNA follows: TGTGCCAGCGGCTGGCGCCTTCACGGGGCCCAGTACTTC. The chain links TRBV6-5 to TRBJ2-5, with a possible D match to TRBD2 (5 bases). Between the trimmed V and J ends, which lost 8 bases and 9 bases, there was a span of 19 bases. The CDR3 has 13 amino acids. The germline V gene has CDR1 MNHEY and CDR2 SVGAGI.

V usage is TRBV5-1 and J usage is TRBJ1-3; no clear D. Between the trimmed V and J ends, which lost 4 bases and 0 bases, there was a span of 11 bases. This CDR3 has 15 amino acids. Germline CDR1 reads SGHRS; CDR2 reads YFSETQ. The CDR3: CASSRQPNSGNTIYF. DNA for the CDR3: TGCGCCAGCAGCCGGCAGCCAAACTCTGGAAACACCATATATTTT.

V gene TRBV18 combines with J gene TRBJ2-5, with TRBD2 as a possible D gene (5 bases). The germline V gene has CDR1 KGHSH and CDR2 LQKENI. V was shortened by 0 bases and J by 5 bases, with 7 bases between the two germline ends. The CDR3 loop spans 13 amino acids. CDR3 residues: CASSPPSGETQYF. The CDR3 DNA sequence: TGTGCCAGCTCACCACCCTCGGGGGAGACCCAGTACTTC.

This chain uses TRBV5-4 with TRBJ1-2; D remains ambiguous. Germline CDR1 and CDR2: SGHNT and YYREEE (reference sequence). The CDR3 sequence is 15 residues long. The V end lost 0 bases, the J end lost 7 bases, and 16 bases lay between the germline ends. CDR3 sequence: CASSLEVGRRVGYTF. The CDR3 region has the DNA TGTGCCAGCAGCTTGGAGGTAGGGCGAAGAGTTGGCTACACCTTC.

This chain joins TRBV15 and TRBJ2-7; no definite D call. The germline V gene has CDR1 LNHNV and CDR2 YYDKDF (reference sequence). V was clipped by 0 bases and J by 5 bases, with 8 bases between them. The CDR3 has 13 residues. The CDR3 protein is CATSREYGHEQYF. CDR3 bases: TGTGCCACCAGCAGAGAATATGGTCACGAGCAGTACTTC.

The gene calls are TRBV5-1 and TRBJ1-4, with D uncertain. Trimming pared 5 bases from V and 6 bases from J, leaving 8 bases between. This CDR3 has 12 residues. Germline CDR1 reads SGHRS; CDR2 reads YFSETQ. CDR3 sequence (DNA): TGCGCCAGCAGATCTGGGTATGAAAAACTGTTTTTT. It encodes CASRSGYEKLFF. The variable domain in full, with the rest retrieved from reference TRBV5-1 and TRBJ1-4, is KAGVTQTPRYLIKTRGQQVTLSCSPISGHRSVSWYQQTPGQGLQFLFEYFSETQRNKGNFPGRFSGRQFSNSRSEMNVSTLELGDSALYLCASRSGYEKLFFGSGTQLSVL.

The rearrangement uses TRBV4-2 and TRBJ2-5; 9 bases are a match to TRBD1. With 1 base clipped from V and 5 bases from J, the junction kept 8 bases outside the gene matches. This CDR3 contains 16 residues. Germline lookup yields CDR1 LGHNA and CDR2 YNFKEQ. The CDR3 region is CASSQGGGTGPETQYF. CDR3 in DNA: TGTGCCAGCAGCCAAGGGGGGGGGACAGGGCCTGAGACCCAGTACTTC.

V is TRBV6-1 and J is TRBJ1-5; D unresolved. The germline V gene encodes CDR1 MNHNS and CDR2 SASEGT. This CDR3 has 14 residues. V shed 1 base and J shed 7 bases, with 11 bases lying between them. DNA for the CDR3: TGTGCCAGCAGTGAAGGGGATCGTTCGCAGCCCCAGCATTTT. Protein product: CASSEGDRSQPQHF.

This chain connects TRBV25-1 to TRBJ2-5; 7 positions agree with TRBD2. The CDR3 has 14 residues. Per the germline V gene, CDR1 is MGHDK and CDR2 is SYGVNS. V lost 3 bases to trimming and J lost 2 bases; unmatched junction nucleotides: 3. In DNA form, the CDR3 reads TGTGCCAGCAGTGATTGGGGGGGTCAAGAGACCCAGTACTTC. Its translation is CASSDWGGQETQYF.

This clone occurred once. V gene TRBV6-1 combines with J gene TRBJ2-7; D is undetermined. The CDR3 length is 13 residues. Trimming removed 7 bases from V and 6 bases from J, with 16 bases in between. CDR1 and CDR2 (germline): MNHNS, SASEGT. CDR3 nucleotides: TGTGCCAGCAACAAAGGCGATTCGGGCGAGCAGTACTTC. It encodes CASNKGDSGEQYF.

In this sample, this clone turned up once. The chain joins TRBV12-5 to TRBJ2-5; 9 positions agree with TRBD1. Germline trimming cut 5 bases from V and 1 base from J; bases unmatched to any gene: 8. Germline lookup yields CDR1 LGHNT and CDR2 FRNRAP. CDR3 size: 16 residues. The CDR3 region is CASGRGTGMSQETQYF. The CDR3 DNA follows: TGTGCTAGTGGTCGGGGGACAGGGATGTCCCAAGAGACCCAGTACTTC. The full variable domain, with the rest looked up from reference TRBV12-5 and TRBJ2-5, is DARVTQTPRHKVTEMGQEVTMRCQPILGHNTVFWYRQTMMQGLELLAYFRNRAPLDDSGMPKDRFSAEMPDATLATLKIQPSEPRDSAVYFCASGRGTGMSQETQYFGPGTRLLVL.

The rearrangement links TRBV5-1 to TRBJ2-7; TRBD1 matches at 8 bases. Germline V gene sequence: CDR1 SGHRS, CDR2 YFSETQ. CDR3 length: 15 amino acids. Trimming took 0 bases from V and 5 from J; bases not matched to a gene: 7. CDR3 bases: TGCGCCAGCAGCTTGGAATACAGGGGGGTCAACGAGCAGTACTTC. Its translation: CASSLEYRGVNEQYF.